Included here is one T cell receptor beta chain sequence, with context. Its cognate antigen has yet to be identified. Within one base of it there is no much larger clone, and no base qualities were kept. The entire isolated RNA was reverse transcribed using the High Capacity cDNA Reverse Transcription Kit, and thus expressed TCRB transcripts were sequenced. Naive, central memory and regulatory T cell samples underwent deep immunoSEQ sequencing, averaging approximately 3.3 million total reads per sample. After sorted cells were lysed in RLT buffer, RNA was extracted with DNase-treated RNeasy Micro or Mini kits, with the choice depending on cell number. To prevent cross-contamination, every cell subset was processed on its own, while patient and healthy donor samples were processed together. The immunoSEQ multiplex PCR was used to amplify TCRB sequences from cDNA, generating 87-bp fragments that spanned the CDR3 region. The amplicons were sequenced using the Illumina HiSeq platform. On the authors' methods: PCR bias was corrected computationally using synthetic template baselines, and reads within Hamming distance 2 were collapsed, with unmergeable singletons discarded. By aligning reads against IMGT, V, D and J genes, CDR3 length, and insertions or deletions at six rearrangement sites were assigned. Clonotype counts were normalized to sorted cell number within each subset before computing true diversity and Gini coefficients with the tcR R package. The overlap coefficient, calculated on TCRB nucleotide sequences, was used to measure repertoire sharing. Out-of-frame TCRB sequences from naive cells were analyzed to stand in for the pre-selection repertoire. TCRdb obtained this table from immuneACCESS and retained in-frame rearrangements with V and J assigned. These tables miss some clones; where compared with another copy, unresolved V genes account for less than half of the shortfall, and the remainder is unexplained. The V and J calls and clone size come from that table; D and trimming were worked out from the DNA. The sample includes hundreds of thousands of clones, with roughly 16% observed a single time. The ten largest clones represent 0.07% to 0.095% of the sample.

A single peripheral blood draw of about 116 mL on average was collected from each donor into heparinised tubes. Naive, central memory, regulatory and stem cell-like memory CD4+ T cells were sorted on a BD FACSAria II using a panel including CD45RO, CCR7, CD25, CD127, CD95 and CD27. Purity was above 95% for every sorted population. PBMCs were isolated immediately by Lymphoprep density gradient centrifugation and stained directly without culture. To minimize batch effects, samples were stained and sorted in pairs, one healthy donor with one patient per experiment. These data are taken from a study of beta chain features in type 1 diabetes (dated by TCRdb to between 2017 and 2018). As for the study more broadly: Patients and healthy donors did not differ in mean age, gender distribution, total cell number or subset yield. A total of 100 million to 110 million sorted cells were examined across all samples, and a strong correlation was observed between cell number per subset and RNA yield. In the study, recently diagnosed type 1 diabetes patients and matched healthy donors were compared on the TCRB repertoires of their sorted circulating CD4+ T cell subsets. Naive and central memory subsets were obtained from all 30 or so donors, but regulatory and stem cell-like memory subsets were isolated from only 8 patients and roughly eight healthy donors. Points the paper makes about the study in general: A moderate but significant shortening of TCRB CDR3 length was observed in type 1 diabetes patients in all four CD4+ subsets. Because small numbers of individuals were included in the HLA sub-analyses, any influence of HLA type on TCRB rearrangement was left unresolved. At VDJ recombination sites, patients with type 1 diabetes made fewer insertions and deleted more nucleotides, a pattern implying thymic rearrangement abnormalities. Sequencing cDNA rather than genomic DNA could over-represent highly expressing activated cells, although activation and CD3 levels did not differ between groups. Naive, central memory and regulatory TCRB repertoires appeared more similar among patients than among healthy donors. PCR may preferentially amplify shorter templates, but because patient and control samples were amplified and corrected together, any resulting skew would affect both groups equally.

Including the terminal cysteine and phenylalanine, the CDR3 comprises 18 residues. Kept here is only the CDR3 DNA, which spans 54 bases and is read in frame from base 1. Per the germline V gene, LGHNA is the CDR1 and YNFKEQ is the CDR2. V ends up 0 bases short and J 0 bases short, with an unmatched junction base count of 9. The sample comprised naive CD4+ T cells from blood. Explained via the paper, the cell subset or site label denotes: true naive CD4+ T cells. The chain is made from TRBV4-2 and TRBJ1-1; 8 bases in the middle match TRBD1. This sequence originates from a man aged 18 to 30 in good health. Here the CDR3 is given as CASSQDRDRTLMNTEAFF. Read as DNA, the sequence is TGTGCCAGCAGCCAAGACCGGGACAGGACCTTGATGAACACTGAAGCTTTCTTT.